The rows below give T cell receptor beta chains drawn from one sample of a study of blood T cell repertoires in COVID-19. Repertoires were generated with immunoSEQ multiplex PCR, while TCRdb's copy carries only in-frame clones and drops some. The repertoire has 100,000 to 150,000 clones, about four fifths of them found once; the top ten carry roughly 9.7%. The specimen sequenced was peripheral blood. These receptors were collected from a man aged 40-49 years with active or convalescent COVID-19. Both conserved end residues are part of each CDR3. The D gene is left open where the match is weak. Some rows have no size entry. The others give once, few or many, or a class for an expanded clone.

>TRBV5-6|TRBJ1-2|TRBD1|few
CASSADRGQAVNGYTF
TGTGCCAGCAGCGCCGACCGGGGACAGGCGGTGAATGGCTACACCTTC
>TRBV7-3|TRBJ2-2|NA|NA
CASSLEGTGELFF
TGTGCCAGCAGCTTAGAGGGAACCGGGGAGCTGTTTTTT
>TRBV7-9|TRBJ2-5|NA|NA
CASSVSVLQETQYF
TGTGCCAGCAGCGTTAGCGTACTGCAAGAGACCCAGTACTTC
>TRBV29-1|TRBJ1-2|NA|NA
CSVEDPSPRGNYGYTF
TGCAGCGTTGAAGATCCAAGCCCGCGAGGGAACTATGGCTACACCTTC
>TRBV12-3/TRBV12-4|TRBJ1-3|NA|NA
CASSLGDGNTIYF
TGTGCCAGCAGTTTAGGCGATGGAAACACCATATATTTT
>TRBV6-6|TRBJ1-4|TRBD1|NA
CASTRQGVGEKLFF
TGTGCCAGCACCCGACAGGGGGTGGGGGAAAAACTGTTTTTT
>TRBV6-2/TRBV6-3|TRBJ2-2|TRBD2|NA
CASSYRTSPGELFF
TGTGCCAGCAGTTACCGGACTAGCCCCGGGGAGCTGTTTTTT
>TRBV4-1|TRBJ1-1|NA|NA
CASSQASGVADTEAFF
TGCGCCAGCAGCCAAGCATCAGGAGTAGCGGACACTGAAGCTTTCTTT
>TRBV29-1|TRBJ2-7|TRBD1|few
CSVSGTGGFEQYF
TGCAGCGTTTCCGGGACAGGGGGCTTCGAGCAGTACTTC
>TRBV6-2/TRBV6-3|TRBJ2-7|TRBD2|NA
CASSYPILAGTSYEQYF
TGTGCCAGCAGTTACCCTATTCTAGCGGGGACCTCCTACGAGCAGTACTTC
>TRBV11-2|TRBJ2-3|NA|NA
CASSPLGGITDTQYF
TGTGCCAGCAGCCCCCTGGGGGGTATTACAGATACGCAGTATTTT
>TRBV2|TRBJ2-5|NA|NA
CARSTGAGKYQETQYF
TGTGCCAGATCCACAGGGGCGGGGAAGTACCAAGAGACCCAGTACTTC
>TRBV11-2|TRBJ2-3|NA|once
CASSLWEQSAPTDTQYF
TGTGCCAGCAGCCTGTGGGAGCAGTCAGCCCCTACGGATACGCAGTATTTT
>TRBV7-9|TRBJ2-1|TRBD2|NA
CASSLALGLADYNEQFF
TGTGCCAGCAGCTTAGCGTTAGGCCTAGCGGACTACAATGAGCAGTTCTTC
>TRBV5-4|TRBJ2-5|NA|once
CASSHDKEETQYF
TGTGCCAGCAGCCACGACAAAGAAGAGACCCAGTACTTC
>TRBV20-1|TRBJ2-7|NA|NA
CSASTTSYEQYF
TGCAGTGCTAGTACTACCTCCTACGAGCAGTACTTC
>TRBV27|TRBJ1-1|NA|NA
CASSYRSLNTEAFF
TGTGCCAGCAGTTATCGGTCCCTGAACACTGAAGCTTTCTTT
>TRBV20-1|TRBJ1-3|NA|NA
CSASIEQGGNTIYF
TGCAGTGCTAGTATCGAGCAGGGCGGAAACACCATATATTTT
>TRBV5-1|TRBJ2-1|TRBD1|NA
CASSSAGGTYNEQFF
TGCGCCAGCAGCTCAGCAGGGGGAACCTACAATGAGCAGTTCTTC
>TRBV30|TRBJ1-6|NA|NA
CAWRLQGLGSPLHF
TGTGCCTGGAGACTCCAGGGACTCGGTTCACCCCTCCACTTT
>TRBV10-3|TRBJ1-6|NA|NA
CATCEGGRPLHF
TGTGCCACTTGTGAGGGCGGGCGACCCCTCCACTTT
>TRBV30|TRBJ2-3|NA|NA
CAWTGLITDTQYF
TGTGCCTGGACAGGGTTGATCACAGATACGCAGTATTTT
>TRBV9|TRBJ2-5|NA|NA
CASSVDSYETQYF
TGTGCCAGCAGCGTAGACAGTTACGAGACCCAGTACTTC
>TRBV27|TRBJ2-7|TRBD1|many
CASSPLRTGTREQYF
TGTGCCAGCAGTCCCCTTCGGACAGGGACGAGGGAGCAGTACTTC
>TRBV27|TRBJ1-1|TRBD1|NA
CASSLGTGVEAFF
TGTGCCAGCAGTCTCGGGACAGGGGTGGAAGCTTTCTTT
>TRBV10-3|TRBJ2-1|TRBD2|NA
CAISEGGTSEFF
TGTGCCATCAGTGAGGGCGGGACTAGCGAATTCTTC